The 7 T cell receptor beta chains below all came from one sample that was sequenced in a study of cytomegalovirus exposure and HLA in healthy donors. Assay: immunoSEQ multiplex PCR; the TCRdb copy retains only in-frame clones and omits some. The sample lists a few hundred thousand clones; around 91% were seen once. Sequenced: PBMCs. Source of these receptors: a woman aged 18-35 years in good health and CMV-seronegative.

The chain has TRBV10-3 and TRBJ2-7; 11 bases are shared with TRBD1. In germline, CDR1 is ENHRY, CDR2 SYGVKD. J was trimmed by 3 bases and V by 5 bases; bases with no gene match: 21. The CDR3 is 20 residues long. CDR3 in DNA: TGTGCCATCAGTTCCGGGGTCTTGGGGTGGGGACAGGGGGATCTCTACGAGCAGTACTTC. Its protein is CAISSGVLGWGQGDLYEQYF.

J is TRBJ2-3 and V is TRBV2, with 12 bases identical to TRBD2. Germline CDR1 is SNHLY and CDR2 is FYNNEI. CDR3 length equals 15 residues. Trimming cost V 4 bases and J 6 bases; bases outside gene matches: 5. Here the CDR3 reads CASSVSSGGADTQYF. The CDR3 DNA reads TGTGCCAGCAGTGTCTCTAGCGGGGGGGCCGATACGCAGTATTTT.

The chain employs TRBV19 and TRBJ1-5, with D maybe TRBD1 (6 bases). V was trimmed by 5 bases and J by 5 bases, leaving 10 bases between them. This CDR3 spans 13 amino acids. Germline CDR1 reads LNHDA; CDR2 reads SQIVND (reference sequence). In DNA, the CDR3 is TGTGCCAGTAGTCTCACAGGGTATCAGCCCCAGCATTTT. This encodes CASSLTGYQPQHF.

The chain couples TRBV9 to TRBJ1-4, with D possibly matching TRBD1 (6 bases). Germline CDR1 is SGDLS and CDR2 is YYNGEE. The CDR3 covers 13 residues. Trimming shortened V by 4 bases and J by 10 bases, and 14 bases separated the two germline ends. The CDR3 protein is CASSPRTAGKLFF. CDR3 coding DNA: TGTGCCAGCAGCCCACGGACAGCCGGAAAACTGTTTTTT. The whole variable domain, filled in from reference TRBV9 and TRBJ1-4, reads DSGVTQTPKHLITATGQRVTLRCSPRSGDLSVYWYQQSLDQGLQFLIQYYNGEERAKGNILERFSAQQFPDLHSELNLSSLELGDSALYFCASSPRTAGKLFFGSGTQLSVL.

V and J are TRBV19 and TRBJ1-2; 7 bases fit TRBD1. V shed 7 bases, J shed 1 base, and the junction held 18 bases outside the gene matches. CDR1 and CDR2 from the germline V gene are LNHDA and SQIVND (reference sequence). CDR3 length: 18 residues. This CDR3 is CASTRGSTGRKINYGYTF. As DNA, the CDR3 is TGTGCCAGTACAAGGGGATCGACAGGGCGAAAGATTAACTATGGCTACACCTTC.

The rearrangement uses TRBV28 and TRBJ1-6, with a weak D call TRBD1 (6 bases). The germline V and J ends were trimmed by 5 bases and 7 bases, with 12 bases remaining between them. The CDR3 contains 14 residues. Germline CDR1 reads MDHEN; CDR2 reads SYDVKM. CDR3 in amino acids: CASSPGQLNSPLHF. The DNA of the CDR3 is TGTGCCAGCAGTCCGGGACAACTAAATTCACCCCTCCACTTT.

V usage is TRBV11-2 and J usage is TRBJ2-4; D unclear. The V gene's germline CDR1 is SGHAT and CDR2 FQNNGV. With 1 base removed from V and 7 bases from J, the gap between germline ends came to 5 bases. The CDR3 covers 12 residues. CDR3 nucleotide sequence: TGTGCCAGCAGCTTAGGTCGGAACATTCAGTACTTC. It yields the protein CASSLGRNIQYF.